Reported below is one TCR beta chain. This sample stems from a study of technical replicates of blood from a handful of donors. Here immunoSEQ multiplex PCR was the method, and the copy in TCRdb shows in-frame clones only, minus some. Of roughly 90,000 clones in the sample, approximately 90% are singletons; the top ten hold under 0.3%. This CDR3 contains 15 residues. Per germline, CDR1 SGDLS and CDR2 YYNGEE. V lost 0 bases and J lost 2, with 11 bases in between. The source is a human donor in good health. This chain links TRBV9 with TRBJ1-1; D is uncertain. What was sequenced was T cells isolated from PBMCs. CDR3: CASSVDLRPNTEAFF. CDR3 coding DNA: TGTGCCAGCAGCGTAGACCTACGCCCAAACACTGAAGCTTTCTTT.